These 14 T cell receptor beta chains were sequenced from one sample in a study of T cell responses to AZD1222 COVID-19 vaccine. Libraries were prepared by immunoSEQ multiplex PCR; TCRdb keeps only in-frame clonotypes and omits some of them. The repertoire has about 110,000 clones, roughly 90% of them found once; the top ten carry roughly 3%. The sequencing here drew on peripheral blood, taken on day 0 of MenACWY control vaccination. The receptors were sampled from an adult in good health.

The gene calls are TRBV7-2 and TRBJ2-7; TRBD1 or TRBD2 may be the D gene (7 bases each). The CDR3 contains 16 residues. The germline V gene has CDR1 SGHTA and CDR2 FQGNSA. The V and J ends lost 6 bases and 0 bases respectively, with 18 bases between them. The CDR3 spells CASSALGEGASYEQYF. The CDR3 DNA reads as TGTGCCAGCAGTGCCCTGGGGGAGGGGGCCTCCTACGAGCAGTACTTC.

The gene calls are TRBV13 and TRBJ2-1, with 9 bases identical to TRBD1. CDR3 size: 17 residues. V was clipped by 5 bases and J by 10 bases; unmatched bases: 18. Germline loops: CDR1 PRHDT, CDR2 FYEKMQ (reference sequence). This CDR3 reads CASSAIVRMGQGKEQFF. CDR3 DNA sequence: TGTGCCAGCAGCGCGATAGTTCGCATGGGACAGGGCAAGGAGCAGTTCTTC.

This rearrangement joins TRBV4-1 to TRBJ1-2; the D is unclear. Deletions cut 0 bases from V and 3 bases from J, with 11 bases between. The CDR3 runs 15 residues. CDR1 and CDR2 (germline): MGHRA, YSYEKL. The CDR3 sequence is CASSQEPGPDYGYTF. The CDR3 DNA reads TGCGCCAGCAGCCAAGAACCGGGCCCCGACTATGGCTACACCTTC.

The chain links TRBV7-8 to TRBJ1-2, with a possible D match to TRBD1 (5 bases). CDR1 SGHVS and CDR2 FQNEAQ come from the germline V gene. V was pared by 1 base and J by 7 bases, with 19 bases between. The CDR3 totals 16 residues. The CDR3 spells CASSLVRDSVHAGYTF. CDR3 DNA sequence: TGTGCCAGCAGCTTAGTACGGGACTCTGTTCATGCTGGCTACACCTTC.

This clone was seen more than once but under ten times. J is TRBJ1-5 and V is TRBV2; D gene ambiguous. V was cut by 3 bases and J by 0 bases, with 6 bases left in between. The germline V gene has CDR1 SNHLY and CDR2 FYNNEI. This CDR3 spans 14 amino acids. The CDR3 is CASSDTYSNQPQHF. CDR3 sequence (DNA): TGTGCCAGCAGTGACACTTATAGCAATCAGCCCCAGCATTTT.

The CDR3 protein is CASSPPGGSTGELFF. The CDR3 DNA is TGCGCCAGCAGCCCGCCAGGGGGTAGCACCGGGGAGCTGTTTTTT. This rearrangement joins TRBV5-1 to TRBJ2-2; 7 nucleotides align to TRBD1. J gave up 4 bases and V 4 bases, and 7 bases lay outside the gene matches. Germline V gene lookup returns CDR1 SGHRS and CDR2 YFSETQ. CDR3 length: 15 residues.

This rearrangement joins TRBV5-4 to TRBJ1-2, with D possibly TRBD1 on 6 matching bases. The germline gives CDR1 SGHNT, CDR2 YYREEE (reference sequence). CDR3 length: 15 amino acids. V was shortened by 1 base and J by 4 bases, with 14 bases between the two germline ends. This CDR3 reads CASSLFGSQGYGYTF. Written as DNA, the CDR3 is TGTGCCAGCAGCTTGTTCGGGTCACAGGGCTATGGCTACACCTTC.

This clone showed up just once. V is TRBV25-1 and J is TRBJ2-7; no clear D gene. This CDR3 is 15 amino acids long. Germline CDR1 MGHDK, CDR2 SYGVNS. The V end was cut by 1 base, the J end by 2 bases, with 12 bases between. CDR3 residues: CASSESAANTYEQYF. The CDR3 nucleotides are TGTGCCAGCAGTGAATCGGCAGCGAACACCTACGAGCAGTACTTC.

J is TRBJ2-7 and V is TRBV18, with D possibly called TRBD1 or TRBD2 (6 bases each). The V gene lost 3 bases and the J gene lost 5 bases, with 17 bases spanning the gap. This CDR3 is 15 amino acids long. CDR1 is KGHSH, CDR2 LQKENI, per germline. As DNA, the CDR3 is TGTGCCAGCTCACCGTATTCGGGGGCTGAAAACGAGCAGTACTTC. The encoded protein is CASSPYSGAENEQYF.

This chain connects TRBV5-8 to TRBJ1-1; 7 nucleotides line up with TRBD1. The junction had 1 base not matched to a gene; V was cut back by 5 bases and J by 0 bases. The germline gives CDR1 SGHTS, CDR2 YDEGEE. The CDR3 length is 13 residues. In nucleotides, the CDR3 is TGTGCCAGCAGACAGGGGCTGAACACTGAAGCTTTCTTT. It yields the protein CASRQGLNTEAFF.

This clone was counted a single time. The chain is built from TRBV27 and TRBJ2-5, with D maybe TRBD2 (5 bases). Germline CDR1 and CDR2: MNHEY and SMNVEV (reference sequence). There are 16 residues in the CDR3. The V end lost 4 bases, the J end lost 6 bases, and 21 bases lay between the germline ends. CDR3 coding DNA: TGTGCCAGCAGTTCTTGGAGCCGACCCGGGGTGAAGACCCAGTACTTC. This encodes CASSSWSRPGVKTQYF.

This chain links TRBV28 with TRBJ1-3; TRBD1 is a possible D gene (5 bases). This CDR3 region has 15 residues. The ends were cut back, 6 bases at V and 4 bases at J, with 16 bases in the middle. Germline assignment: CDR1 MDHEN and CDR2 SYDVKM. DNA of the CDR3: TGTGCCAGCAGCCCCCCGACAGTAGCCGGAAACACCATATATTTT. It codes for CASSPPTVAGNTIYF. The full variable domain, with the rest looked up from reference TRBV28 and TRBJ1-3, is DVKVTQSSRYLVKRTGEKVFLECVQDMDHENMFWYRQDPGLGLRLIYFSYDVKMKEKGDIPEGYSVSREKKERFSLILESASTNQTSMYLCASSPPTVAGNTIYFGEGSWLTVV.

CDR3 in DNA: TGTGCCAGCAGTTCCCCCGCCCTTCACGAGCAGTACTTC. It is translated as CASSSPALHEQYF. The genes are TRBV6-2 or TRBV6-3 and TRBJ2-7; D unresolved. There are 13 residues in the CDR3. V was trimmed by 4 bases and J by 5 bases, leaving 12 bases between them. Looked up from germline, CDR1 is MNHEY and CDR2 is SVGEGT.

The chain combines TRBV7-9 with TRBJ1-1; 7 bases match TRBD1. Germline values: CDR1 SEHNR, CDR2 FQNEAQ (reference sequence). J was trimmed by 1 base and V by 5 bases; bases with no gene match: 7. The CDR3 extends over 15 amino acids. This CDR3 reads CASSPGGQPNTEAFF. Written as DNA, the CDR3 is TGTGCCAGCAGCCCCGGGGGACAGCCGAACACTGAAGCTTTCTTT.